The rows below give T cell receptor beta chains drawn from one sample of a study of blood T cell repertoires in COVID-19. Assay: immunoSEQ multiplex PCR; the TCRdb copy retains only in-frame clones and omits some. There are some 200,000 clones in the sample; 83% occur only once, and 0.95% to 1.5% lies in the top ten. The source material was peripheral blood. All receptors derive from a young woman with COVID-19, enrolled during active disease. Both conserved end residues are part of each CDR3.

V	J	length	CDR3
TRBV28	TRBJ1-4	17	CASSPPLQGLHLEKLFF
TRBV11-1	TRBJ2-5	16	CASSLASGGAIKTQYF
TRBV28	TRBJ1-5	13	CASSNSKNQPQHF
TRBV18	TRBJ2-3	13	CASSSTITDTQYF
TRBV5-1	TRBJ1-1	12	CASSVGNTEAFF
TRBV6-2/TRBV6-3	TRBJ1-1	12	CASSQVGPEAFF
TRBV3-1/TRBV3-2	TRBJ2-5	15	CASSQKGLAGETQYF
TRBV19	TRBJ2-3	14	CASSGIWEPDTQYF
TRBV12-3/TRBV12-4	TRBJ2-2	13	CASSLKGFGELFF
TRBV11-3	TRBJ2-3	15	CASSTGTPQTDTQYF
TRBV9	TRBJ2-1	15	CASSVGGRYDNEQFF
TRBV13	TRBJ2-5	16	CASSPPDLAGQETQYF
TRBV4-2	TRBJ2-7	15	CASSQATGVSYEQYF
TRBV5-5	TRBJ2-7	15	CASSLAQVSSYEQYF
TRBV15	TRBJ2-7	16	CATSRDRTSRGDEQYF
TRBV27	TRBJ2-2	13	CASSLLRTGELFF
TRBV19	TRBJ1-5	16	CASSSGTAYSNQPQHF
TRBV2	TRBJ1-2	14	CASSGTGGIYGYTF
TRBV5-4	TRBJ1-1	15	CASSLRKRGNTEAFF
TRBV12-5	TRBJ2-3	12	CASGPRTDTQYF
TRBV2	TRBJ2-7	16	CAGKGLAGAISYEQYF
TRBV27	TRBJ1-1	13	CASSLTVNTEAFF
TRBV19	TRBJ2-7	14	CATCLALTSYEQYF
TRBV11-2	TRBJ2-7	13	CASSLDGRIEQYF
TRBV6-1	TRBJ2-5	16	CASSDGGGTARETQYF
TRBV5-6	TRBJ2-2	17	CASSSRDRRMNTGELFF
TRBV30	TRBJ1-1	13	CAWRDRVNTEAFF
TRBV20-1	TRBJ2-7	10	CSASQNEQYF
TRBV7-2	TRBJ1-2	19	CASSLVGGGQGLTAYGYTF
TRBV27	TRBJ2-3	16	CASSPELHLEPDTQYF
TRBV30	TRBJ2-2	17	CAWSGGLAVPRTGELFF
TRBV7-9	TRBJ2-7	15	CASSTPGQTPYEQYF
TRBV6-4	TRBJ2-2	15	CASSDGTGNTGELFF
TRBV9	TRBJ1-3	14	CASSPDRVGNTIYF
TRBV6-2/TRBV6-3	TRBJ1-5	14	CASSQISGNQPQHF
TRBV19	TRBJ2-3	15	CASSIALAGVDTQYF
TRBV19	TRBJ1-1	13	CASSSQTNTEAFF
TRBV27	TRBJ2-5	13	CASSLESQETQYF
TRBV2	TRBJ2-7	20	CASISAPSRAGLAASYEQYF
TRBV27	TRBJ1-1	15	CASSPLAGMNTEAFF
TRBV6-5	TRBJ2-7	16	CASSYSPGTASYEQYF
TRBV19	TRBJ2-3	16	CASSIDGLGRTDTQYF
TRBV9	TRBJ2-5	16	CASSAGSGRGQETQYF
TRBV7-3	TRBJ1-6	13	CASSTRGWSPLHF
TRBV5-1	TRBJ2-5	15	CASSWGTAEKETQYF
TRBV29-1	TRBJ2-7	13	CSVRVQFSYEQYF
TRBV5-8	TRBJ2-1	16	CASSLRLAGFYNEQFF
TRBV6-2/TRBV6-3	TRBJ1-2	15	CASSYSGRVNYGYTF
TRBV7-3	TRBJ2-3	16	CASSLMAAGAPDTQYF
TRBV4-2	TRBJ1-6	12	CASRDGGSPLHF
TRBV5-1	TRBJ2-2	20	CASSPKGLAGKTRFTGELFF
TRBV7-3	TRBJ2-2	17	CASSSLPGTGSTGELFF
TRBV5-6	TRBJ1-2	14	CASSPPDRDYGYTF
TRBV7-2	TRBJ2-7	12	CASSLGRNEQYF
TRBV29-1	TRBJ1-2	14	CSVVTGQNHYGYTF